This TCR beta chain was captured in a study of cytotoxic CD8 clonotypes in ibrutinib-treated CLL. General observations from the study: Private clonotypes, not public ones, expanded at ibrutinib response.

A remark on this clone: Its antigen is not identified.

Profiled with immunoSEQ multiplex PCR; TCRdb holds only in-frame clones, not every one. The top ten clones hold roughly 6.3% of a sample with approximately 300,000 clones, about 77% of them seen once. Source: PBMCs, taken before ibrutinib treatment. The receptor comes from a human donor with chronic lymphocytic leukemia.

The CDR3 DNA reads as TGCGCCAGCAGCCAAGGGGCCGGGACAGGACACTACGAGCAGTACTTC. It is translated as CASSQGAGTGHYEQYF. The chain carries TRBV4-3 and TRBJ2-7; 8 bases align to TRBD1. Germline values: CDR1 LGHNA, CDR2 YSLEER. Trimming removed 1 base from V and 3 bases from J; junction bases left unmatched: 8. The CDR3 is 16 residues long.